This TCR beta chain was found in a study of control samples from healthy donors and cancer patients. The CDR3 loop spans 16 amino acids. CDR1 and CDR2 from the germline V gene are SGHRS and YFSETQ. With 3 bases removed from V and 8 bases from J, the gap between germline ends came to 20 bases. Here immunoSEQ multiplex PCR was the method, and the copy in TCRdb shows in-frame clones only, minus some. The table records fewer than 90,000 clones, approximately 90% of them present only once. The chain links TRBV5-1 to TRBJ1-4; perhaps TRBD1 as D (6 bases). The sequence came from a woman aged 60-70 years with head and neck cancer. Sequences were obtained from PBMCs. In DNA, the CDR3 is TGCGCCAGCAGCTCCCCCCGGGAAGGGGGGGAGGAAAAACTGTTTTTT. It is translated as CASSSPREGGEEKLFF.